Listed below are T cell receptor beta chains from one sample, sequenced in a study of shared clonotypes between healthy human individuals. TCRdb's table, derived via immunoSEQ multiplex PCR, lists solely in-frame clones and lacks some. The data hold approximately 740,000 clones, with 80% to 95% observed a single time. Material: naive CD8+ T cells sorted from blood. Receptor source: a man aged 25-45 years in good health. Each CDR3 is given with its conserved first and last residue. A D gene is named only where the DNA matches it firmly. Size is stated for part of the rows, as once, few or many counts, or as a class when the clone is expanded.

TRBV5-1	TRBJ2-7	NA	NA	TGCGCCAGCAGGGGGGAGTCCTACGAGCAGTACTTC	CASRGESYEQYF
TRBV2	TRBJ1-1	TRBD1	NA	TGTGCCAGCAGGACGTTACCGGACAGGGCTTCTTATACTGGTACTGAAGCTTTCTTT	CASRTLPDRASYTGTEAFF
TRBV28	TRBJ2-2	NA	NA	TGTGCCAGCAGCCTCGGGGACGCCGGGGAGCTGTTTTTT	CASSLGDAGELFF
TRBV5-1	TRBJ2-7	TRBD2	NA	TGCGCCAGCAGCTTGGACAGCGGGAATTACGAGCAGTACTTC	CASSLDSGNYEQYF
TRBV29-1	TRBJ2-5	TRBD2	NA	TGCAGCGTTGAAGAACCGGGACTAGCTTCGGAGACCCAGTACTTC	CSVEEPGLASETQYF
TRBV10-2	TRBJ2-7	NA	NA	TGCGCCAGCAGATCACAGGAATCTGGTGACGAGCAGTACTTC	CASRSQESGDEQYF
TRBV27	TRBJ2-2	NA	NA	TGTGCCAGCAGTCAACACAGGGAAGCCACCGGGGAGCTGTTTTTT	CASSQHREATGELFF
TRBV28	TRBJ2-7	NA	NA	TGTGCCAGCAGTGTTGTTGGGGGGGCATACGAGCAGTACTTC	CASSVVGGAYEQYF
TRBV12-5	TRBJ2-5	NA	NA	TGTGCTAGTGCCCCCAGTTGGAGTATACAAGAGACCCAGTACTTC	CASAPSWSIQETQYF
TRBV28	TRBJ1-4	NA	NA	TGTGCCAGCAGTTTTAGGAATACTAATGAAAAACTGTTTTTT	CASSFRNTNEKLFF
TRBV5-8	TRBJ2-7	NA	NA	TGTGCCAGCAGCCCCCTCGAGAGAGACTCCTACGAGCAGTACTTC	CASSPLERDSYEQYF
TRBV7-3	TRBJ2-1	TRBD2	NA	TGTGCCAGCAGCCAAGGGACTAGTGGGAATGAGCAGTTCTTC	CASSQGTSGNEQFF
TRBV2	TRBJ2-5	NA	NA	TGTGCCAGCGGGGGTGACCAGTACTTC	CASGGDQYF
TRBV11-2	TRBJ2-2	TRBD2	NA	TGTGCCAGCAAGAGCTGGCGGGAGGGCCCTTCTGGCGGGGAGCTGTTTTTT	CASKSWREGPSGGELFF
TRBV6-5	TRBJ1-2	NA	NA	TGTGCCAGTCGGGACACGGACTATGGCTACACCTTC	CASRDTDYGYTF
TRBV7-2	TRBJ2-7	NA	NA	TGTGCCAGCAGCTACCTCAGGGACCGCAACTCCTACGAGCAGTACTTC	CASSYLRDRNSYEQYF
TRBV27	TRBJ2-3	NA	NA	TGTGCCAGCACAATGGCAGGGTACACAGATACGCAGTATTTT	CASTMAGYTDTQYF
TRBV9	TRBJ2-7	TRBD1	NA	TGTGCCAGCAGCGCCACGCCCCAGGGACAGAGCTCCTACGAGCAGTACTTC	CASSATPQGQSSYEQYF
TRBV27	TRBJ2-7	NA	NA	TGTGCCAGCAGTCTCCGACAGCCTGAGACCCCCTACGAGCAGTACTTC	CASSLRQPETPYEQYF
TRBV10-1	TRBJ2-7	TRBD1	NA	TGCGCCAGCAGTGAGTCTCACAGGGGGCTCTACGAGCAGTACTTC	CASSESHRGLYEQYF
TRBV6-1	TRBJ2-5	NA	NA	TGTGCCAGCACAGGGTTCGGAAAGGAGACCCAGTACTTC	CASTGFGKETQYF
TRBV7-9	TRBJ1-1	NA	NA	TGTGCCAGCAGCTTATTACAGGAGATTGCCGACACTGAAGCTTTCTTT	CASSLLQEIADTEAFF
TRBV30	TRBJ2-7	NA	NA	TGTGCCTGGCAGGGTTTCGAGACCTACGAGCAGTACTTC	CAWQGFETYEQYF
TRBV9	TRBJ2-1	TRBD1	NA	TGTGCCAGCAGCATTGGACAGGCAGAAATCCTCAATGAGCAGTTCTTC	CASSIGQAEILNEQFF
TRBV27	TRBJ2-2	TRBD2	NA	TGTGCCAGCAGTGAACTCCCGGGACTAGCGGCCTTTTCAGTAACCGGGGAGCTGTTTTTT	CASSELPGLAAFSVTGELFF
TRBV6-6	TRBJ2-1	NA	NA	TGTGCCAGCAGTTACTCGATGGATAATGCCCGCAATGAGCAGTTCTTC	CASSYSMDNARNEQFF
TRBV6-6	TRBJ1-1	NA	once	TGTGCCAGCAGAAGATCTGAAGCTTTCTTT	CASRRSEAFF
TRBV6-1	TRBJ2-3	NA	NA	TGTGCCAGCAGTGAAGCTGGCCCAGATACGCAGTATTTT	CASSEAGPDTQYF
TRBV28	TRBJ1-1	NA	NA	TGTGCCAGCAGTACCCCATCCCCTGAAGCTTTCTTT	CASSTPSPEAFF
TRBV28	TRBJ1-2	TRBD1	NA	TGTGCCAGCAGTCGACCCGGGACAGGCCGAGGCTACACCTTC	CASSRPGTGRGYTF
TRBV29-1	TRBJ2-5	TRBD1	NA	TGCAGCGTAGACAGGGAACAAGAGACCCAGTACTTC	CSVDREQETQYF
TRBV28	TRBJ1-2	NA	NA	TGTGCCAGCAGACACACAGGGCTCTTGGCCTACTATGGCTACACCTTC	CASRHTGLLAYYGYTF
TRBV30	TRBJ2-1	TRBD1	once	TGTGCCTGGAGTGTAGGGGTATGGACAGGGGAGACCTACAATGAGCAGTTCTTC	CAWSVGVWTGETYNEQFF
TRBV11-3	TRBJ2-3	TRBD1	NA	TGTGCCAGCAGCTCCCGGGACAGGGGCGGCACAGATACGCAGTATTTT	CASSSRDRGGTDTQYF
TRBV7-2	TRBJ1-1	NA	NA	TGTGCCAGCAGCTTAGATCCCTCCTCCACTGAAGCTTTCTTT	CASSLDPSSTEAFF
TRBV7-9	TRBJ1-4	NA	NA	TGTGCCAGCAGCTTACAGGGTCTGGCTGAAAAACTGTTTTTT	CASSLQGLAEKLFF
TRBV7-2	TRBJ2-1	NA	NA	TGTGCCAGCAACGGGCGGGATGACTTTTACAATGAGCAGTTCTTC	CASNGRDDFYNEQFF
TRBV27	TRBJ2-3	NA	NA	TGTGCCAGCAGTCACGGGACCATAAGAGATACGCAGTATTTT	CASSHGTIRDTQYF
TRBV7-8	TRBJ2-7	NA	few	TGTGCCAGCAGCTTAGACAGTACCTACGAGCAGTACTTC	CASSLDSTYEQYF
TRBV14	TRBJ1-1	NA	NA	TGTGCCAGCAGCCAAGTCAAGGGGGAGAACACTGAAGCTTTCTTT	CASSQVKGENTEAFF
TRBV6-6	TRBJ2-1	NA	NA	TGTGCCAGCAACGTGGGACTCCGGGACGACAGGTTCTTC	CASNVGLRDDRFF
TRBV6-1	TRBJ1-5	NA	few	TGTGCCAGCAGTGCCTACAATAGCAATCAGCCCCAGCATTTT	CASSAYNSNQPQHF
TRBV2	TRBJ1-1	TRBD1	NA	TGTGCCAGCGCATTTGACAGGGGGTCCCCTGAAGCTTTCTTT	CASAFDRGSPEAFF
TRBV19	TRBJ2-1	TRBD1	NA	TGTGCCAGTAGTTGGGCGGCAGGGGGTCGCAATGAGCAGTTCTTC	CASSWAAGGRNEQFF
TRBV29-1	TRBJ2-1	TRBD2	NA	TGCAGCGTTGCTGGAGCGGGAGCCTCCTACAATGAGCAGTTCTTC	CSVAGAGASYNEQFF
TRBV11-2	TRBJ2-3	NA	once	TGTGCCAGCAGCTCCTCACTGGACCGGGGCGGACACACAGATACGCAGTATTTT	CASSSSLDRGGHTDTQYF
TRBV5-4	TRBJ2-7	TRBD1	NA	TGTGCCAGCACCCGTGAGGGGGCACACCCCTACGAGCAGTACTTC	CASTREGAHPYEQYF
TRBV5-5	TRBJ2-2	TRBD1	few	TGTGCCAGCACCACGGACAGGGCGACCGGGGAGCTGTTTTTT	CASTTDRATGELFF
TRBV6-5	TRBJ2-2	TRBD1	NA	TGTGCCAGCAGTTACCCCGACAGGGTGCCCGGGGAGCTGTTTTTT	CASSYPDRVPGELFF
TRBV7-9	TRBJ2-3	NA	NA	TGTGCCAGCAGCTCTCCCGACCGGGGTACGCAGTATTTT	CASSSPDRGTQYF
TRBV4-1	TRBJ1-5	NA	NA	TGCGCCAGCAGCCAAGAGGTAGGGGCTGGTCAGCCCCAGCATTTT	CASSQEVGAGQPQHF
TRBV7-9	TRBJ2-3	NA	NA	TGTGCCAGCAGCTTAGGAGGCTACACAGATACGCAGTATTTT	CASSLGGYTDTQYF